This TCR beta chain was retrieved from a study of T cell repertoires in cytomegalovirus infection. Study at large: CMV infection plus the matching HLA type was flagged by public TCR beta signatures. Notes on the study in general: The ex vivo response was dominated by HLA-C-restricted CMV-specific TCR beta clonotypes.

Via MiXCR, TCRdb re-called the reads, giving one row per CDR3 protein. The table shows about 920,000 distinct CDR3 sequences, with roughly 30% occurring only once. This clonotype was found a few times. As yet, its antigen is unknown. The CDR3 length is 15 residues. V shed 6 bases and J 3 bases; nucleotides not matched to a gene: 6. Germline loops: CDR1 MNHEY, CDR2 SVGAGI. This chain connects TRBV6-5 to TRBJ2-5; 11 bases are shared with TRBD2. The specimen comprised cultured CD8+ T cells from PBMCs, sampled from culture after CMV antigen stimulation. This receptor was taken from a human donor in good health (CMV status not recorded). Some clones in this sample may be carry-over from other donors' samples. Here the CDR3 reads CASSPVTSGEETQYF. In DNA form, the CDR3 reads TGTGCCAGCAGCCCTGTGACTAGCGGGGAAGAGACCCAGTACTTC.